This TCR beta chain was identified during a study of blood T cell repertoires in COVID-19. In the study overall: Whether acute or convalescent, the COVID-19 samples came from the United States, Italy and Spain. Sources were T cells, B-cell-depleted T cells, or PBMCs; the material itself was cDNA or gDNA.

Source study methods: Researchers report that nucleated cell counts were estimated from reference gene primer amplification. TCRdb's copy holds only in-frame clones and misses some; the assay was immunoSEQ multiplex PCR. D and trimming come from the DNA, and the V and J calls and clone size come from that table. The profile shows about 200,000 clones, around 80% of them singletons. The germline CDR1 and CDR2 sequences are MDHEN and SYDVKM. This CDR3 has 13 residues. Trimming shortened V by 3 bases and J by 1 base, and 4 bases separated the two germline ends. The clonotype originates from a man between 35 and 55 years old with acute or convalescent COVID-19. Material for sequencing was peripheral blood. This chain joins TRBV28 and TRBJ2-1; D not certain. The CDR3: CASSLASYNEQFF. CDR3 sequence (DNA): TGTGCCAGCAGTTTGGCTTCCTACAATGAGCAGTTCTTC.